A single sample is the source of the 18 T cell receptor beta chains below, sequenced in a study of T cells in localized non-small cell lung cancer. Assay used: immunoSEQ multiplex PCR; TCRdb lists only in-frame clones, some missing. The table lists some 85,000 clones, less than 85% of them singletons. The specimen was PBMCs, collected before any cancer treatment. The receptors here all came from a man between 40 and 70 years old with stage II squamous cell lung carcinoma.

Here the CDR3 DNA reads TGCGCCAGCAGCTCTGAGCGGAGGACAGGGGAGTACTTC. This codes for CASSSERRTGEYF. The chain recombines TRBV5-1 with TRBJ2-7; TRBD1 matches at 9 bases. CDR1 is SGHRS and CDR2 is YFSETQ in the germline V gene. J lost 11 bases, V lost 3 bases, and 9 bases had no gene match. This CDR3 has 13 residues.

The chain couples TRBV6-1 to TRBJ2-7, with TRBD2 matching 11 bases. Germline CDR1 reads MNHNS; CDR2 reads SASEGT. The CDR3 extends over 18 amino acids. With 1 base clipped from V and 4 bases from J, the junction kept 12 bases outside the gene matches. The chain's CDR3 is CASSEVLTLAGVGYEQYF. The CDR3 DNA reads TGTGCCAGCAGTGAAGTTCTGACACTAGCGGGGGTCGGGTACGAGCAGTACTTC.

This clone was seen only a few times. V gene TRBV2 combines with J gene TRBJ2-6; D call uncertain. The germline V and J ends were trimmed by 4 bases and 4 bases, with 2 bases remaining between them. Germline CDR1 SNHLY, CDR2 FYNNEI. The CDR3 runs to 12 residues. CDR3 sequence: CASSVGANVLTF. DNA of the CDR3: TGTGCCAGCAGTGTCGGGGCCAACGTCCTGACTTTC.

This clone was observed once. The V gene is TRBV7-9, the J gene TRBJ1-1, with unresolved D. This CDR3 spans 14 amino acids. The V end lost 7 bases, the J end lost 1 base, and 13 bases lay between the germline ends. Germline V gene lookup returns CDR1 SEHNR and CDR2 FQNEAQ (reference sequence). In DNA form, the CDR3 reads TGTGCCAGCACCCACGGGAGAAGGAACACTGAAGCTTTCTTT. The encoded protein is CASTHGRRNTEAFF.

V usage is TRBV5-1 and J usage is TRBJ1-1; D not resolved. V was shortened by 0 bases and J by 2 bases, with 14 bases between the two germline ends. This CDR3 has 16 residues. Germline V gene data show CDR1 as SGHRS and CDR2 as YFSETQ. The CDR3, as DNA: TGCGCCAGCAGCTTGGGGGGAGGGTGGTCCAACACTGAAGCTTTCTTT. Its protein product is CASSLGGGWSNTEAFF.

The chain employs TRBV7-6 and TRBJ2-1; possible D gene TRBD2, 6 bases. The CDR3 is 15 amino acids. Germline V gene data show CDR1 as SGHVS and CDR2 as FNYEAQ. The germline V and J ends were trimmed by 5 bases and 7 bases, with 18 bases remaining between them. The CDR3 bases are TGTGCCAGCAGCCCCAACCGGGGGAGTGTGAATGAGCAGTTCTTC. Its protein is CASSPNRGSVNEQFF.

V gene TRBV5-1 combines with J gene TRBJ2-7; 7 nucleotides line up with TRBD2. The ends lost 0 bases at V and 2 bases at J; junction bases unmatched: 5. This CDR3 is built from 15 residues. Looked up from germline, CDR1 is SGHRS and CDR2 is YFSETQ. CDR3 residues: CASSLGASGTYEQYF. CDR3 DNA: TGCGCCAGCAGCTTGGGGGCTAGCGGAACCTACGAGCAGTACTTC.

Here the CDR3 reads CSVEVSSYNEQFF. CDR3 sequence (DNA): TGCAGCGTTGAAGTCAGCTCCTACAATGAGCAGTTCTTC. The J gene is TRBJ2-1, the V gene TRBV29-1, with D uncertain. With 1 base removed from V and 0 bases from J, the gap between germline ends came to 4 bases. The CDR3 contains 13 residues. CDR1 is SQVTM, CDR2 ANQGSEA, per germline.

The gene calls are TRBV13 and TRBJ2-1; D is unclear. The germline CDR1 and CDR2 sequences are PRHDT and FYEKMQ (reference sequence). Deletions cut 4 bases from V and 10 bases from J, with 11 bases between. The CDR3 covers 12 residues. The CDR3 loop reads CASSSSTLEQFF. CDR3 in DNA: TGTGCCAGCAGCTCCTCTACCTTGGAGCAGTTCTTC.

The chain employs TRBV4-2 and TRBJ2-3; D is unclear. The CDR3 runs 13 residues. V was clipped by 0 bases and J by 4 bases, with 5 bases between them. Germline CDR1 and CDR2: LGHNA and YNFKEQ. Written as DNA, the CDR3 is TGTGCCAGCAGCCAAGAATGGTCAGATACGCAGTATTTT. The encoded protein is CASSQEWSDTQYF.

Of note for this clone: This CDR3 is also generated by other DNA sequences in the sample. V usage is TRBV5-1 and J usage is TRBJ2-3; D ambiguous. The CDR3 is 14 residues long. Germline lookup yields CDR1 SGHRS and CDR2 YFSETQ. V was cut by 0 bases and J by 6 bases, with 11 bases left in between. The CDR3 nucleotides are TGCGCCAGCAGCTTGGGAGTCGGGCCCGATACGCAGTATTTT. It is translated as CASSLGVGPDTQYF. Full variable domain (missing parts from reference TRBV5-1 and TRBJ2-3): KAGVTQTPRYLIKTRGQQVTLSCSPISGHRSVSWYQQTPGQGLQFLFEYFSETQRNKGNFPGRFSGRQFSNSRSEMNVSTLELGDSALYLCASSLGVGPDTQYFGPGTRLTVL.

This clone was observed once. The chain recombines TRBV9 with TRBJ1-2; the D gene is possibly TRBD1 (5 bases). CDR3 length equals 14 residues. Germline CDR1 is SGDLS and CDR2 is YYNGEE. Trimming left V 4 bases short and J 2 bases short, with 12 bases between. The chain's CDR3 is CASSRDFLNYGYTF. The DNA of the CDR3 is TGTGCCAGCAGCCGGGACTTCTTGAACTATGGCTACACCTTC.

This clone appeared once. J is TRBJ2-1 and V is TRBV15; TRBD2 agrees at 10 bases. Germline V CDR1 and CDR2: LNHNV, YYDKDF (reference sequence). V trimming: 1 base; J trimming: 6 bases; junction bases outside the gene matches: 6. The CDR3 has 16 residues. DNA for the CDR3: TGTGCCACCAGCAGAGTACCGGGACTAGCGAGCAATGAGCAGTTCTTC. Translating gives CATSRVPGLASNEQFF.

This chain links TRBV27 with TRBJ2-7; 8 nucleotides agree with TRBD1. The CDR3 sequence is 14 residues long. With V trimmed by 6 bases and J by 2 bases, 6 bases remained unmatched. In germline, CDR1 is MNHEY, CDR2 SMNVEV (reference sequence). The CDR3 protein is CASRRDRPPYEQYF. CDR3 coding DNA: TGTGCCAGCAGGAGGGACAGGCCACCCTACGAGCAGTACTTC.

This sequence joins TRBV30 and TRBJ1-5; 7 bases line up with TRBD1. CDR1 and CDR2 (germline): GTSNPN, SVGIG (reference sequence). The CDR3 is 14 residues long. J was trimmed by 5 bases and V by 0 bases; bases with no gene match: 4. CDR3 amino acids: CAWSVRQGDQPQHF. In DNA, the CDR3 is TGTGCCTGGAGTGTACGGCAGGGGGATCAGCCCCAGCATTTT.

The chain couples TRBV4-2 to TRBJ2-5; 12 positions agree with TRBD2. Trimming at V came to 1 base and at J to 5 bases, leaving 2 bases not matched to a gene. This CDR3 spans 15 amino acids. Germline V lookup: CDR1 LGHNA, CDR2 YNFKEQ. The CDR3 spells CASSQGTSGVETQYF. CDR3 bases: TGTGCCAGCAGCCAAGGGACTAGCGGGGTGGAGACCCAGTACTTC.

The V and J genes are TRBV4-1 and TRBJ1-5, with a weak D call TRBD1 (5 bases). The CDR3 sequence is 18 residues long. V was trimmed by 4 bases and J by 0 bases, leaving 19 bases between them. The germline CDR1 and CDR2 sequences are MGHRA and YSYEKL. CDR3 coding DNA: TGCGCCAGCAGCCCCCCGGGACTGGGGACCGATAGCAATCAGCCCCAGCATTTT. It specifies CASSPPGLGTDSNQPQHF.

The rearrangement links TRBV11-2 to TRBJ1-2; D is possibly TRBD1 (6 bases). Germline V lookup: CDR1 SGHAT, CDR2 FQNNGV. V lost 5 bases and J lost 1, with 14 bases in between. The CDR3 runs to 15 residues. CDR3 DNA sequence: TGTGCCAGCAGCCCAAGAGGGGGGTTTAACTATGGCTACACCTTC. The encoded protein is CASSPRGGFNYGYTF.